This TCR beta chain was observed in a study of T cell repertoires in cytomegalovirus infection. Study at large: From public TCR beta signatures came an indication of both CMV infection and matching HLA type.

V lost 2 bases and J 0 bases, leaving 6 bases between the germline ends. Germline values: CDR1 SGHTA, CDR2 FQGNSA. The CDR3 loop spans 14 amino acids. Via MiXCR, TCRdb re-called the reads, giving one row per CDR3 protein. Of 200,000 to 300,000 distinct CDR3 sequences detected, roughly 13% appear once; the ten largest clones hold around 9.5%. This clonotype was counted many times. This TCR was recovered from a human donor in good health (CMV status not recorded). Some clones in this sample may be carry-over from other donors' samples. V is TRBV7-2 and J is TRBJ2-3; D gene uncertain. Sequencing was carried out using PBMCs. The CDR3 DNA sequence: TGTGCCAGCAGCTTACACAGCAGCACAGATACGCAGTATTTT. Residues: CASSLHSSTDTQYF.